A single sample is the source of the 27 T cell receptor beta chains below, sequenced in a study of radiotherapy plus CTLA-4 blockade in lung cancer. Measured with immunoSEQ multiplex PCR; TCRdb has only the in-frame clones, and not every one. The table lists 70,000 to 90,000 clones, more than 85% of them singletons. The sequencing used peripheral blood, collected from a patient treated with radiotherapy plus ipilimumab. These receptors all come from a human donor with non-small cell lung cancer who had stable disease on radiotherapy plus ipilimumab.

The chain links TRBV5-1 to TRBJ2-3, with 10 bases that match TRBD1. V lost 0 bases and J lost 6; bases outside the gene matches: 7. The CDR3 runs to 16 residues. Germline CDR1 reads SGHRS; CDR2 reads YFSETQ. CDR3 DNA sequence: TGCGCCAGCAGCTTGGCGTTGGGACAGGGGTTGGATACGCAGTATTTT. It specifies CASSLALGQGLDTQYF.

Here the CDR3 DNA reads TGTGCCAGCAGCGATCGGACTAGCGGCTCGGGGACCGGGGAGCTGTTTTTT. Translating gives CASSDRTSGSGTGELFF. The chain links TRBV5-5 to TRBJ2-2; 10 bases align to TRBD2. The CDR3 covers 17 residues. Germline CDR1 SGHKS, CDR2 YYEKEE (reference sequence). The V and J ends lost 4 bases and 5 bases, in that order; junction bases with no gene match: 11.

This clone was observed a single time. The chain uses TRBV7-8 and TRBJ2-3, with TRBD2 matching over 13 bases. V shed 4 bases, J shed 5 bases, and the junction held 6 bases outside the gene matches. CDR1 SGHVS and CDR2 FQNEAQ come from the germline V gene. This CDR3 is built from 16 residues. The CDR3 protein is CASSSRTSGSGDTQYF. The CDR3 nucleotides read TGTGCCAGCAGCTCCAGGACTAGCGGGAGTGGAGATACGCAGTATTTT.

This clone was seen a handful of times. The chain joins TRBV7-6 to TRBJ2-1; 11 bases are a match to TRBD2. This CDR3 is built from 16 residues. CDR1 and CDR2 (germline): SGHVS, FNYEAQ. V was pared by 5 bases and J by 6 bases, with 9 bases of the junction left unmatched. The CDR3 sequence is CASSPAGTSGRNEQFF. The CDR3 DNA follows: TGTGCCAGCAGCCCTGCCGGGACTAGCGGACGCAATGAGCAGTTCTTC.

CDR3 DNA: TGTGCCAGCAGCTCGATGCGAGGGACAGGACGTGAGTACTTC. This translates into CASSSMRGTGREYF. The genes are TRBV7-8 and TRBJ2-7, with 8 bases identical to TRBD1. Trimming removed 4 bases from V and 11 bases from J; junction bases left unmatched: 13. CDR1 is SGHVS and CDR2 is FQNEAQ in the germline V gene. The CDR3 length is 14 residues. Variable domain in full (rest from reference TRBV7-8 and TRBJ2-7): GAGVSQSPRYKVAKRGQDVALRCDPISGHVSLFWYQQALGQGPEFLTYFQNEAQLDKSGLPSDRFFAERPEGSVSTLKIQRTQQEDSAVYLCASSSMRGTGREYFGPGTRLTVT.

This clone was recorded only once. The chain recombines TRBV19 with TRBJ2-5, with 7 bases matching TRBD1. Germline CDR1 reads LNHDA; CDR2 reads SQIVND (reference sequence). V dropped 6 bases and J dropped 4; count of bases not matched to a gene: 5. This CDR3 has 13 amino acids. In nucleotides, the CDR3 is TGTGCCAGTAGCCCGACAGGGCGAGAGACCCAGTACTTC. It is translated as CASSPTGRETQYF.

The chain couples TRBV7-7 to TRBJ2-3, with D uncertain. Germline CDR1 reads SSHAT; CDR2 reads FNYEAQ (reference sequence). Trimming left V 1 base short and J 4 bases short, with 6 bases between. This CDR3 comprises 13 residues. The CDR3 loop is CASSLVAADTQYF. The DNA for the CDR3 is TGTGCCAGCAGCTTAGTGGCCGCAGATACGCAGTATTTT.

This chain links TRBV7-9 with TRBJ2-5, with 11 positions matching TRBD2. With 0 bases clipped from V and 3 bases from J, the junction kept 9 bases outside the gene matches. Germline CDR1 SEHNR, CDR2 FQNEAQ (reference sequence). The CDR3 is 18 residues long. The chain's CDR3 is CASSLASGLAGAKETQYF. The CDR3, as DNA: TGTGCCAGCAGCTTAGCTAGTGGACTAGCGGGCGCTAAAGAGACCCAGTACTTC.

The chain uses TRBV6-5 and TRBJ1-1, with TRBD1 as a possible D gene (5 bases). CDR3 length: 15 amino acids. With 2 bases removed from V and 0 bases from J, the gap between germline ends came to 10 bases. From germline, CDR1 is MNHEY and CDR2 SVGAGI. The CDR3 nucleotides are TGTGCCAGCAGTTACCCAGGGAGCGTGAACACTGAAGCTTTCTTT. Protein product: CASSYPGSVNTEAFF.

This clone was counted once. The gene calls are TRBV2 and TRBJ2-7; no clear D gene. The CDR3 sequence is 14 residues long. Deletions cut 3 bases from V and 0 bases from J, with 9 bases between. Per the germline V gene, CDR1 is SNHLY and CDR2 is FYNNEI. The CDR3 DNA is TGTGCCAGCAGTGACAGCTCCTACTCCTACGAGCAGTACTTC. It specifies CASSDSSYSYEQYF.

This rearrangement joins TRBV7-2 to TRBJ2-7; weak D call: TRBD1 (6 bases). V was pared by 1 base and J by 7 bases, with 14 bases between. The CDR3 totals 14 residues. Looked up from germline, CDR1 is SGHTA and CDR2 is FQGNSA. This chain's CDR3 is CASSLVQGRGEQYF. CDR3 coding DNA: TGTGCCAGCAGCTTAGTTCAGGGGCGAGGAGAGCAGTACTTC.

This sequence joins TRBV2 and TRBJ1-2; 9 nucleotides line up with TRBD1. V was clipped by 4 bases and J by 2 bases; unmatched bases: 2. The germline gives CDR1 SNHLY, CDR2 FYNNEI. The CDR3 is 14 residues long. Here the CDR3 DNA reads TGTGCCAGCAGTGCGACAGGGGGAAACTATGGCTACACCTTC. The encoded protein is CASSATGGNYGYTF.

This rearrangement joins TRBV4-2 to TRBJ2-1; TRBD2 matches 7 bases. This CDR3 region has 16 residues. V dropped 0 bases and J dropped 1; count of bases not matched to a gene: 3. The germline gives CDR1 LGHNA, CDR2 YNFKEQ. CDR3: CASSQDTGGSYNEQFF. The DNA of the CDR3 is TGTGCCAGCAGCCAAGATACGGGAGGATCCTACAATGAGCAGTTCTTC.

Concerning this clone itself: The junction departs from germline at one end; a sequencing error may be responsible. The chain carries TRBV28 and TRBJ2-7; 7 bases are a match to TRBD1. This CDR3 is built from 15 residues. The germline CDR1 and CDR2 sequences are MDHEN and SYDVKM. In DNA, the CDR3 is TGTGCCAGCAGTGTCGGCCGGGACAGCCAAGTCGAGGAGTACTTC. Its translation: CASSVGRDSQVEEYF.

The rearrangement links TRBV30 to TRBJ1-5; TRBD1 is a possible D gene (6 bases). This CDR3 comprises 17 residues. V lost 2 bases and J lost 4, with 21 bases in between. Germline-derived CDR1 and CDR2 are GTSNPN and SVGIG (reference sequence). CDR3 nucleotides: TGTGCCTGGAGTATCCCGGGACACACAGATTGGAATCAGCCCCAGCATTTT. As protein: CAWSIPGHTDWNQPQHF.

The V call is TRBV18, the J call TRBJ2-7, with 11 bases matching TRBD2. V dropped 2 bases and J dropped 2; count of bases not matched to a gene: 5. Per germline, CDR1 KGHSH and CDR2 LQKENI. The CDR3 length is 16 residues. The CDR3 loop is CASSPSSGRTAYEQYF. The DNA for the CDR3 is TGTGCCAGCTCACCATCTAGCGGGAGGACCGCCTACGAGCAGTACTTC. Full variable domain (remainder filled in from reference TRBV18 and TRBJ2-7): NAGVMQNPRHLVRRRGQEARLRCSPMKGHSHVYWYRQLPEEGLKFMVYLQKENIIDESGMPKERFSAEFPKEGPSILRIQQVVRGDSAAYFCASSPSSGRTAYEQYFGPGTRLTVT.

J is TRBJ2-7 and V is TRBV27, with D perhaps matching TRBD2 (6 bases). Deletions cut 4 bases from V and 0 bases from J, with 10 bases between. The CDR3 consists of 14 residues. The germline CDR1 and CDR2 sequences are MNHEY and SMNVEV (reference sequence). The CDR3 reads CASSWEASSYEQYF. CDR3 DNA: TGTGCCAGCAGTTGGGAGGCTAGCTCCTACGAGCAGTACTTC.

The chain couples TRBV6-1 to TRBJ2-2; D is perhaps TRBD1 (5 bases). The CDR3 extends over 15 amino acids. V lost 2 bases to trimming and J lost 7 bases, with 14 bases between them. The germline CDR1 and CDR2 sequences are MNHNS and SASEGT. The CDR3 sequence is CASSETVRVGGELFF. For the CDR3, the DNA is TGTGCCAGCAGTGAAACGGTCAGGGTGGGCGGGGAGCTGTTTTTT.

This rearrangement joins TRBV7-9 to TRBJ2-5; a weak D match, TRBD2 (6 bases). Trimming pared 1 base from V and 4 bases from J, leaving 16 bases between. CDR1 and CDR2 (germline): SEHNR, FQNEAQ (reference sequence). This CDR3 is 16 amino acids long. CDR3 sequence: CASSLGLGGNPETQYF. The CDR3, as DNA: TGTGCCAGCAGCTTAGGCCTGGGGGGAAACCCAGAGACCCAGTACTTC.

This clone has just a few counts. The chain employs TRBV18 and TRBJ2-2; unclear D gene. Germline values: CDR1 KGHSH, CDR2 LQKENI. The V gene lost 2 bases and the J gene lost 7 bases, with 8 bases spanning the gap. CDR3 length: 13 amino acids. The CDR3 sequence is CASSPRRYGELFF. CDR3 DNA: TGTGCCAGCTCACCAAGACGGTACGGGGAGCTGTTTTTT.

The V and J genes are TRBV28 and TRBJ1-1; TRBD1 might be the D (6 bases). Trimming removed 7 bases at V and 1 base at J, with 13 bases between. Germline assignment: CDR1 MDHEN and CDR2 SYDVKM. CDR3 length equals 14 residues. CDR3 amino acids: CASMPGQTNTEAFF. CDR3 DNA: TGTGCCAGCATGCCCGGACAGACGAACACTGAAGCTTTCTTT.

The sample holds a few counts of this clone. This chain links TRBV4-2 with TRBJ1-4; D possibly corresponds to TRBD1 (5 bases). From germline, CDR1 is LGHNA and CDR2 YNFKEQ. The CDR3 totals 13 residues. Trimming pared 4 bases from V and 8 bases from J, leaving 11 bases between. The CDR3 bases are TGTGCCAGCAGCCGGGACCTAGGCGAAAAACTGTTTTTT. Translation gives CASSRDLGEKLFF.

This rearrangement joins TRBV7-3 to TRBJ2-7; tentatively, D is TRBD2 (6 bases). V lost 0 bases to trimming and J lost 3 bases, with 6 bases between them. Germline loops: CDR1 SGHTA, CDR2 FQGTGA. The CDR3 sequence is 13 residues long. The CDR3 sequence: CASSLTRDYEQYF. The DNA for the CDR3 is TGTGCCAGCAGCTTAACGCGGGACTACGAGCAGTACTTC.

This chain links TRBV27 with TRBJ1-3; D call uncertain. V was trimmed by 4 bases and J by 2 bases, leaving 9 bases between them. This CDR3 has 14 amino acids. Germline V CDR1 and CDR2: MNHEY, SMNVEV (reference sequence). The CDR3 sequence: CASSSSWAGNTIYF. The CDR3 DNA reads TGTGCCAGCAGTTCGTCCTGGGCTGGAAACACCATATATTTT.

The chain links TRBV6-5 to TRBJ2-7; weak D call: TRBD1 (6 bases). The CDR3 has 15 residues. V dropped 5 bases and J dropped 0 bases, with 14 bases sitting between them. Per germline, CDR1 MNHEY and CDR2 SVGAGI. CDR3 sequence (DNA): TGTGCCAGCAGTCCGGACAGAGGCAGCTCCTACGAGCAGTACTTC. Protein sequence: CASSPDRGSSYEQYF.

This clone was counted a single time. This chain joins TRBV5-1 and TRBJ1-2, with 11 positions matching TRBD1. J gave up 8 bases and V 1 base, and 4 bases lay outside the gene matches. The CDR3 loop spans 14 amino acids. CDR1 and CDR2 (germline): SGHRS, YFSETQ. CDR3 in amino acids: CASSLPGTGGGYTF. The CDR3 region has the DNA TGCGCCAGCAGCTTGCCCGGGACAGGGGGAGGCTACACCTTC.

The CDR3 sequence is CASSLYGLRGDEQYF. Here the CDR3 DNA reads TGTGCCAGCAGCTTATACGGGCTACGCGGCGACGAGCAGTACTTC. V usage is TRBV7-8 and J usage is TRBJ2-7; D is unresolved. The CDR3 runs 15 residues. Germline-derived CDR1 and CDR2 are SGHVS and FQNEAQ. Trimming took 2 bases from V and 5 from J, leaving 16 bases between them.